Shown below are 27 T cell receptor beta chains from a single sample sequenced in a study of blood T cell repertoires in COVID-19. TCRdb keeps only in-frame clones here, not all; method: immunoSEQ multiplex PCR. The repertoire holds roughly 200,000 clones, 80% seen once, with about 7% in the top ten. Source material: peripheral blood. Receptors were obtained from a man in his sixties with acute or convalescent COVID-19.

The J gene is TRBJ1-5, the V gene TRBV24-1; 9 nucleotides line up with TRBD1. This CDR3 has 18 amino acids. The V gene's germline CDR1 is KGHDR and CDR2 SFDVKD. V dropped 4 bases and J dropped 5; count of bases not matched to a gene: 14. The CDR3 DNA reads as TGTGCCACCAGTGAGCGCCGAACCTGGGACAGGGCGGATCAGCCCCAGCATTTT. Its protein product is CATSERRTWDRADQPQHF.

As DNA, the CDR3 is TGTGCCAGCAGCCCTGTAAGAGAAAAAGAGACCCAGTACTTC. It codes for CASSPVREKETQYF. The J gene is TRBJ2-5, the V gene TRBV5-6; D remains ambiguous. This CDR3 comprises 14 residues. Germline V gene lookup returns CDR1 SGHDT and CDR2 YYEEEE. V was trimmed by 4 bases and J by 3 bases, leaving 13 bases between them.

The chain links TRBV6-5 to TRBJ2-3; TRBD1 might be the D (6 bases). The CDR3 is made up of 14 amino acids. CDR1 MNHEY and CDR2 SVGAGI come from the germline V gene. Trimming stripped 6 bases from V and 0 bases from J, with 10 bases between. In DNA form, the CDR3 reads TGTGCCAGCAGGGACAGTTCTAGCACAGATACGCAGTATTTT. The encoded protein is CASRDSSSTDTQYF.

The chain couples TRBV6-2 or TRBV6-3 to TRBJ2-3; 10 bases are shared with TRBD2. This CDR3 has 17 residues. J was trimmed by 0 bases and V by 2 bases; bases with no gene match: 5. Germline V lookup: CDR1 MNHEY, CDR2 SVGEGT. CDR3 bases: TGTGCCAGCAGTTACCTAGCGGGGGCCGGTAGCACAGATACGCAGTATTTT. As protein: CASSYLAGAGSTDTQYF.

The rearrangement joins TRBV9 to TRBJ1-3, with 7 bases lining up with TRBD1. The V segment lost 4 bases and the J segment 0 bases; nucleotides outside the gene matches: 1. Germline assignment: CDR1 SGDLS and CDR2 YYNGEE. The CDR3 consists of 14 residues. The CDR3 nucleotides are TGTGCCAGCAGCCGGGACAGCTCTGGAAACACCATATATTTT. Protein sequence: CASSRDSSGNTIYF.

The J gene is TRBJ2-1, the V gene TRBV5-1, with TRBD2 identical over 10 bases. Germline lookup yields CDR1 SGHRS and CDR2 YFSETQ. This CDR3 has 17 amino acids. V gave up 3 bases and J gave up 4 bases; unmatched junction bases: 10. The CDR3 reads CASSSGTSAAQYNEQFF. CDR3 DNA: TGCGCCAGCAGCTCTGGGACTAGCGCGGCGCAATACAATGAGCAGTTCTTC.

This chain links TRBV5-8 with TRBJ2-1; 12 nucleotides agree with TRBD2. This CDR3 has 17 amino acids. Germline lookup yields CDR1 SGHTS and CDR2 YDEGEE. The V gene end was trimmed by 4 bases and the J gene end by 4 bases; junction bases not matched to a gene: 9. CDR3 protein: CASSGGPGLAGYNEQFF. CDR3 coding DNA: TGTGCCAGCAGCGGGGGACCCGGACTAGCGGGATACAATGAGCAGTTCTTC.

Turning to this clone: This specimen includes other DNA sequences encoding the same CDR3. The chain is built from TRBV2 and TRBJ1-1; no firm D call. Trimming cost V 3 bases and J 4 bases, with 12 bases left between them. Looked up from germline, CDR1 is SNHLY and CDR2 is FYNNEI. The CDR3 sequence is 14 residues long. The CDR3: CASSDLGGSTEAFF. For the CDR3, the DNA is TGTGCCAGCAGTGATCTGGGAGGGAGCACTGAAGCTTTCTTT.

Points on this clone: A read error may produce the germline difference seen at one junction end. CDR3 protein: CASSQGGGPVF. CDR3 sequence (DNA): TGTGCCAGCAGCCAAGGAGGGGGCCCTGTTTTT. The chain carries TRBV3-1 (or the pseudogene TRBV3-2) and TRBJ1-1, with 7 bases fitting TRBD1. The CDR3 extends over 11 amino acids. Germline loops: CDR1 LGHDT, CDR2 YNNKEL (reference sequence).

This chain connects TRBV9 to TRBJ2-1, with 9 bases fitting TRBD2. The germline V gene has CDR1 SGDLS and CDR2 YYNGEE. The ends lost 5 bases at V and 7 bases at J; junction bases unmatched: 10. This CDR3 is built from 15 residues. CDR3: CASSPDAGGANEQFF. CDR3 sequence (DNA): TGTGCCAGCAGTCCCGATGCGGGGGGGGCTAATGAGCAGTTCTTC. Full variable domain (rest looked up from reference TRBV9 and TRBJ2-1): DSGVTQTPKHLITATGQRVTLRCSPRSGDLSVYWYQQSLDQGLQFLIQYYNGEERAKGNILERFSAQQFPDLHSELNLSSLELGDSALYFCASSPDAGGANEQFFGPGTRLTVL.

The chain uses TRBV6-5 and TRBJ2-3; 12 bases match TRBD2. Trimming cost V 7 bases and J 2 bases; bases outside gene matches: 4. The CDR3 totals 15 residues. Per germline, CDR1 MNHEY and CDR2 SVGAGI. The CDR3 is CASNRLAGDTDTQYF. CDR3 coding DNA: TGTGCCAGCAATCGACTAGCGGGAGACACAGATACGCAGTATTTT.

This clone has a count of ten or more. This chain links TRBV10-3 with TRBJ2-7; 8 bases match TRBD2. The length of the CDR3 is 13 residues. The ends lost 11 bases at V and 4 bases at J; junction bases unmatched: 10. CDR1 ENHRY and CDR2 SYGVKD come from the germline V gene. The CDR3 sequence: CAASGGGGYEQYF. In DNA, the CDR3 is TGTGCCGCCTCGGGGGGGGGCGGGTACGAGCAGTACTTC.

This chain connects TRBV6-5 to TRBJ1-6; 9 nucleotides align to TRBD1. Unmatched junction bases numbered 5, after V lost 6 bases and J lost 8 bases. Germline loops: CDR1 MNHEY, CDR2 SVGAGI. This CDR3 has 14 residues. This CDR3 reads CASSNRGLDSPLHF. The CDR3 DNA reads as TGTGCCAGCAGCAACAGGGGGCTGGATTCACCCCTCCACTTT.

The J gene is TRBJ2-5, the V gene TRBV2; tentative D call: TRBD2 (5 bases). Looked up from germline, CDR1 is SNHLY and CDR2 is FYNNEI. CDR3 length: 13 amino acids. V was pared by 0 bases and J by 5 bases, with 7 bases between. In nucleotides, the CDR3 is TGTGCCAGCAGTGAAGCGCCGGGGGAGACCCAGTACTTC. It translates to CASSEAPGETQYF.

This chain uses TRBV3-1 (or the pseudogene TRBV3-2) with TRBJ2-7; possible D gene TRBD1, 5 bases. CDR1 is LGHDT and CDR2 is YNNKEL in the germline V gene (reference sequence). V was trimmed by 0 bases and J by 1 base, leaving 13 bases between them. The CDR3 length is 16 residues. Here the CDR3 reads CASSQDMSQGSYEQYF. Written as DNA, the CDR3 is TGTGCCAGCAGCCAAGATATGTCTCAGGGTTCCTACGAGCAGTACTTC.

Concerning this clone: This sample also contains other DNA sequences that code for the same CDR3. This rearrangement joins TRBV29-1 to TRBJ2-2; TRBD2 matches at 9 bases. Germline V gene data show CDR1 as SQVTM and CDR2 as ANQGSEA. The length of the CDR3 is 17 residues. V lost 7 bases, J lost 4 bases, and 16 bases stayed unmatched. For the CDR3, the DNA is TGCAGCGCTGCGGGACTCGCGGGGGGGCCGGGCACCGGGGAGCTGTTTTTT. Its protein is CSAAGLAGGPGTGELFF.

The CDR3 DNA reads TGTGCCAGTTGGCTGAACACTGAAGCTTTCTTT. It yields the protein CASWLNTEAFF. The chain recombines TRBV27 with TRBJ1-1; D not resolved. CDR1 and CDR2 from the germline V gene are MNHEY and SMNVEV (reference sequence). The CDR3 totals 11 residues. Trimming pared 9 bases from V and 0 bases from J, leaving 5 bases between.

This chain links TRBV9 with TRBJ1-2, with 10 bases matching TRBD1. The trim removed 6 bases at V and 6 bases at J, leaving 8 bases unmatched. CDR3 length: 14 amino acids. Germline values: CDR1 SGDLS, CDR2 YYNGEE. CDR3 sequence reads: CASTPGQGDNGYTF. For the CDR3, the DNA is TGTGCCAGCACCCCAGGACAGGGGGATAATGGCTACACCTTC. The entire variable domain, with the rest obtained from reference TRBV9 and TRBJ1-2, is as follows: DSGVTQTPKHLITATGQRVTLRCSPRSGDLSVYWYQQSLDQGLQFLIQYYNGEERAKGNILERFSAQQFPDLHSELNLSSLELGDSALYFCASTPGQGDNGYTFGSGTRLTVV.

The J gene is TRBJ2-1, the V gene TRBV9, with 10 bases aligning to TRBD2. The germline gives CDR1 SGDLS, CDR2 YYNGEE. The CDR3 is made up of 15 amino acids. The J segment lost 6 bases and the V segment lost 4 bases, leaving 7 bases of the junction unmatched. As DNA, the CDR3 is TGTGCCAGCAGCTTGTTAGCGGGGGGTCGCAATGAGCAGTTCTTC. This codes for CASSLLAGGRNEQFF.

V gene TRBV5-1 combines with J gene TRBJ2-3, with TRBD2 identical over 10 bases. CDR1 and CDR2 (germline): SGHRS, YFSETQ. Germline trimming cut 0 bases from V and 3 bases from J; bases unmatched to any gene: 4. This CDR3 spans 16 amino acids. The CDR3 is CASSLVSGRWTDTQYF. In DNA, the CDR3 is TGCGCCAGCAGCTTGGTTAGCGGGAGGTGGACAGATACGCAGTATTTT.

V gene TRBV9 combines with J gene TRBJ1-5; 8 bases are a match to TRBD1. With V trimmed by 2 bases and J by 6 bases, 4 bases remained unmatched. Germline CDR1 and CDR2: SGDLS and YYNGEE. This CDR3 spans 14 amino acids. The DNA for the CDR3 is TGTGCCAGCAGCGTGGGACAGGAAACTCAGCCCCAGCATTTT. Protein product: CASSVGQETQPQHF.

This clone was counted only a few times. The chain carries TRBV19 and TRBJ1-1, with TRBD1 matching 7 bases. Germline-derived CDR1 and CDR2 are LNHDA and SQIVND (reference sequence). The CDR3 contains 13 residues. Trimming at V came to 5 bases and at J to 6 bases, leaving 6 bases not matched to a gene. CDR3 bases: TGTGCCAGTAGTCCCACCGGGACAGCTGAAGCTTTCTTT. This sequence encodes CASSPTGTAEAFF.

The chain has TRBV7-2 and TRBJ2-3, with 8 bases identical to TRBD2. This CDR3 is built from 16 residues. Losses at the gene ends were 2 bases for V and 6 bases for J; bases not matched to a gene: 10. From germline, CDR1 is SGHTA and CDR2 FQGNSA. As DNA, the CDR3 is TGTGCCAGCAGCTTACAAGGGGGGACTAGTTATGATACGCAGTATTTT. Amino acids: CASSLQGGTSYDTQYF.

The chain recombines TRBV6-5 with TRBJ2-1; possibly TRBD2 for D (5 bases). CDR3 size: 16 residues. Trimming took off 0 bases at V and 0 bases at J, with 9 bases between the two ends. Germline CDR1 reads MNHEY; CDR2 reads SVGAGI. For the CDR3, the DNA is TGTGCCAGCAGTTACTCGCCGGGGAGCTCCTACAATGAGCAGTTCTTC. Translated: CASSYSPGSSYNEQFF.

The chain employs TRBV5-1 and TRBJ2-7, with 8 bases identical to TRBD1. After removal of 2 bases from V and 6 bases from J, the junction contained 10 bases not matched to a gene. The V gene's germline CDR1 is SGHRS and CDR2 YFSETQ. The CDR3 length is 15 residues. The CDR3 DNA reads TGCGCCAGCAGCTTTGGTTCAGGGGGCTTCTCCGAGCAGTACTTC. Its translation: CASSFGSGGFSEQYF.

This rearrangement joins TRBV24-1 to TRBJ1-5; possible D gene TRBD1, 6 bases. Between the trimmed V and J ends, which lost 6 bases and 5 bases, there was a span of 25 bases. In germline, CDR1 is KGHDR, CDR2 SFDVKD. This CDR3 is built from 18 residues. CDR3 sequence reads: CATSWDKDILGDHQPQHF. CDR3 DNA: TGTGCCACCAGTTGGGACAAGGATATATTGGGGGATCATCAGCCCCAGCATTTT.

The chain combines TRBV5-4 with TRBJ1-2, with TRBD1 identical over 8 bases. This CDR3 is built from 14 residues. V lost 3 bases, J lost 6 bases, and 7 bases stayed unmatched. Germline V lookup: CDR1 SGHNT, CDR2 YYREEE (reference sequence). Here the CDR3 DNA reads TGTGCCAGCAGCTCCCTGGACAGGGAGGATGGCTACACCTTC. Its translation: CASSSLDREDGYTF.